What follows describes a single TCR beta chain. Its matching antigen is unknown. These data come from a study of cytomegalovirus exposure and HLA in healthy donors. Study conclusions and caveats: The study designated some 180 TCR beta chains cytomegalovirus-associated.

Clones were read by immunoSEQ multiplex PCR, and TCRdb kept only the in-frame ones, dropping some. The sample carries fewer than 300,000 clones, around 87% recorded once. V gave up 4 bases and J gave up 6 bases; unmatched junction bases: 13. Germline V gene sequence: CDR1 MGHRA, CDR2 YSYEKL. CDR3 size: 18 residues. This sequence joins TRBV4-1 and TRBJ1-6; the match to TRBD1 covers 9 bases. The sequenced material came from PBMCs. This clonotype originated in a woman under 30 in good health and CMV-seronegative. The CDR3 nucleotides are TGCGCCAGCAGCCGAAGCCCCGGGACAGGGATTCGTAATTCACCCCTCCACTTT. It encodes CASSRSPGTGIRNSPLHF.